A single T cell receptor (beta chain) is shown here with its context. Its cognate antigen is unknown. The record originates from a study of cytomegalovirus exposure and HLA in healthy donors. Amplification used 60 Vbeta primers and 13 Jbeta primers. Measured with immunoSEQ multiplex PCR; TCRdb has only the in-frame clones, and not every one. The sample has under 150,000 clones; about 79% are singletons. General study findings and limits: It is likely that the observed cluster of highly shared sequence variants was a sequencing artifact. A later analysis reported that several of the most significant clusters appeared to be linked to common viral pathogens, among them Epstein-Barr virus. HLA alleles were associated with 17,000 or so TCR beta sequences in a later analysis at 0.05 false discovery rate.

The sample consisted of PBMCs. The receptor comes from a man aged 50 to 59 in good health and CMV-seronegative.

The CDR3 DNA reads as TGTGCCAGCAGTTCGTCCTGGGACAGGGTGAGCACCGGGGAGCTGTTTTTT. The encoded protein is CASSSSWDRVSTGELFF. The chain employs TRBV11-3 and TRBJ2-2; 9 bases fit TRBD1. Trimming cost V 6 bases and J 4 bases; bases outside gene matches: 12. This CDR3 is 17 amino acids long. Germline V CDR1 and CDR2: SGHNT, YENEEA.